This T cell receptor (beta chain) was observed in a study of cytomegalovirus exposure and HLA in healthy donors. Notes on the study in general: Earlier analysis looked at TCR beta V segments, and most were productive about 87% or about 30% of the time. In a later analysis, V- and J-gene trimming of beta chains associated with a DCLRE1C missense variant, replicated independently. TCR beta chains numbering under 200 were designated cytomegalovirus-associated.

This CDR3 contains 15 residues. V lost 2 bases, J lost 8 bases, and 15 bases lay in between. CDR1 MDHEN and CDR2 SYDVKM come from the germline V gene. On this clone: Its target is unknown.

The PCR contained 60 Vbeta and 13 Jbeta primers. Using immunoSEQ multiplex PCR, the repertoire was profiled, and TCRdb retains in-frame clones only, with some absent. This sample carries approximately 190,000 clones, 81% of them seen once, and the ten largest clones take roughly 3.1%. Despite likely unrecorded immune exposures, the donors were nominally healthy at the time of sampling. The V call is TRBV28, the J call TRBJ1-4, with a possible D match to TRBD1 (6 bases). Sequencing was performed on PBMCs. The clonotype originates from a man aged 40-50 years in good health and CMV-seropositive. This chain's CDR3 is CASSLITGLREKLFF. The CDR3 DNA reads TGTGCCAGCAGTTTAATTACAGGGCTGAGGGAAAAACTGTTTTTT.